One sample yielded the 32 T cell receptor beta chains listed below, sequenced in a study of Graves' ophthalmopathy and Graves' hyperthyroidism. The sequenced template was RNA, covering the TCR beta CDR3 region. Second-round multiplex PCR came after first-round RT-PCR with HTBI primers. TCRdb fed the multiplex PCR reads into MiXCR, producing one record per CDR3 protein. The sample has almost 750,000 distinct CDR3 sequences; roughly 40% are singletons. The sample was peripheral blood. The source is an adult man with Graves' ophthalmopathy.

This clonotype was observed a few times. CDR3 bases: TGTGCCAGCACCCCCTGGGGGACAGGGGGCTTAGAGACCCAGTACTTC. It translates to CASTPWGTGGLETQYF. The chain recombines TRBV7-9 with TRBJ2-5, with 12 bases that match TRBD1. V was pared by 7 bases and J by 4 bases, with 10 bases of the junction left unmatched. This CDR3 region has 16 residues. CDR1 and CDR2 (germline): SEHNR, FQNEAQ (reference sequence).

There are a few counts of this clonotype. The rearrangement uses TRBV11-2 and TRBJ2-7; 8 bases match TRBD1. V shed 1 base and J 5 bases; nucleotides not matched to a gene: 7. CDR1 and CDR2 from the germline V gene are SGHAT and FQNNGV. This CDR3 contains 15 residues. The CDR3 region is CASSLGGDRGHEQYF. DNA for the CDR3: TGTGCCAGCAGCTTAGGGGGCGACAGGGGCCACGAGCAGTACTTC.

This clonotype occurred once. The CDR3 is CSAGSGATDTQYF. In DNA, the CDR3 is TGCAGTGCTGGAAGCGGGGCTACAGATACGCAGTATTTT. The chain carries TRBV20-1 and TRBJ2-3; 7 nucleotides align to TRBD2. Germline assignment: CDR1 DFQATT and CDR2 SNEGSKA (reference sequence). V was clipped by 5 bases and J by 3 bases; unmatched bases: 5. This CDR3 contains 13 residues.

The V and J genes are TRBV12-3 or TRBV12-4 and TRBJ2-5, with D uncertain. The V end lost 6 bases, the J end lost 5 bases, and 13 bases lay between the germline ends. CDR3 length equals 13 residues. Here the CDR3 DNA reads TGTGCCAGCAGCCAAGATCTTGGGGAGACCCAGTACTTC. Amino acid sequence: CASSQDLGETQYF.

This clonotype occurred a few times. V usage is TRBV29-1 and J usage is TRBJ2-7, with 8 bases aligning to TRBD1. J lost 7 bases, V lost 5 bases, and 10 bases had no gene match. The CDR3 extends over 13 amino acids. CDR1 is SQVTM, CDR2 ANQGSEA, per germline. The CDR3 DNA sequence: TGCAGCGTTCGGATGGACAGGGTGGGAGAGCAGTACTTC. This codes for CSVRMDRVGEQYF.

The table lists this clonotype with a few counts. The genes are TRBV25-1 and TRBJ2-2; D perhaps matches TRBD1 (6 bases). The CDR3 runs to 16 residues. Germline lookup yields CDR1 MGHDK and CDR2 SYGVNS. V lost 6 bases and J 6 bases, leaving 20 bases between the germline ends. The CDR3 is CASSPPRRGVPGELFF. In DNA, the CDR3 is TGTGCCAGCAGCCCCCCTCGCAGGGGAGTCCCCGGGGAGCTGTTTTTT.

This clonotype was found a few times. The chain combines TRBV20-1 with TRBJ1-5; the D is unclear. Trimming left V 3 bases short and J 0 bases short, with 9 bases between. Germline CDR1 and CDR2: DFQATT and SNEGSKA (reference sequence). The CDR3 is made up of 14 amino acids. The CDR3 loop is CSASQAGSNQPQHF. The CDR3 DNA reads as TGCAGTGCTAGTCAGGCGGGTAGCAATCAGCCCCAGCATTTT.

J is TRBJ1-2 and V is TRBV7-9; TRBD1 agrees at 7 bases. This CDR3 contains 14 residues. Germline V gene data show CDR1 as SEHNR and CDR2 as FQNEAQ (reference sequence). The V segment lost 4 bases and the J segment 8 bases; nucleotides outside the gene matches: 10. The CDR3 loop is CASSSEMTGHGYTF. CDR3 nucleotide sequence: TGTGCCAGCAGCTCAGAAATGACAGGGCACGGCTACACCTTC.

The CDR3 sequence is CASSFGQGLNYGYTF. DNA for the CDR3: TGTGCCAGCAGCTTCGGACAGGGGCTTAACTATGGCTACACCTTC. The chain links TRBV7-2 to TRBJ1-2; 9 bases fit TRBD1. The trim removed 3 bases at V and 1 base at J, leaving 3 bases unmatched. Germline V CDR1 and CDR2: SGHTA, FQGNSA. CDR3 length equals 15 residues.

The chain joins TRBV7-9 to TRBJ1-4, with D unclear. Between the trimmed V and J ends, which lost 4 bases and 1 base, there was a span of 13 bases. CDR1 is SEHNR, CDR2 FQNEAQ, per germline (reference sequence). This CDR3 is built from 16 residues. The CDR3 DNA sequence: TGTGCCAGCAGCTCCCCAGGACGGCAAACTAATGAAAAACTGTTTTTT. The encoded protein is CASSSPGRQTNEKLFF.

This clonotype occurred many times. The V and J genes are TRBV29-1 and TRBJ2-7; no firm D call. The CDR3 extends over 13 amino acids. The V end lost 1 base, the J end lost 6 bases, and 13 bases lay between the germline ends. Per the germline V gene, CDR1 is SQVTM and CDR2 is ANQGSEA. The CDR3 DNA reads as TGCAGCGTTGAAGTTCATAAGGGTACCGAGCAGTACTTC. It codes for CSVEVHKGTEQYF.

This chain joins TRBV9 and TRBJ2-7, with 7 bases lining up with TRBD1. The CDR3 loop spans 13 amino acids. V trimming: 1 base; J trimming: 3 bases; junction bases outside the gene matches: 1. The V gene's germline CDR1 is SGDLS and CDR2 YYNGEE. CDR3 residues: CASSVQGDYEQYF. The DNA of the CDR3 is TGTGCCAGCAGCGTACAGGGGGACTACGAGCAGTACTTC. Drawing the rest from reference TRBV9 and TRBJ2-7, the complete variable domain is DSGVTQTPKHLITATGQRVTLRCSPRSGDLSVYWYQQSLDQGLQFLIQYYNGEERAKGNILERFSAQQFPDLHSELNLSSLELGDSALYFCASSVQGDYEQYFGPGTRLTVT.

The chain's CDR3 is CASSSAGTRDDTQYF. CDR3 sequence (DNA): TGTGCCAGCAGCTCAGCCGGGACTCGTGACGATACGCAGTATTTT. The chain is built from TRBV7-9 and TRBJ2-3, with a tentative D call TRBD2 (6 bases). Trimming removed 4 bases from V and 6 bases from J, with 17 bases in between. The CDR3 sequence is 15 residues long. CDR1 is SEHNR and CDR2 is FQNEAQ in the germline V gene (reference sequence).

Only a few counts were recorded for this clonotype. The V gene is TRBV7-9, the J gene TRBJ2-7, with 7 bases aligning to TRBD1. The J segment lost 5 bases and the V segment lost 4 bases, leaving 11 bases of the junction unmatched. This CDR3 is built from 15 residues. CDR1 and CDR2 (germline): SEHNR, FQNEAQ (reference sequence). This CDR3 reads CASSSPRQGPHEQYF. The CDR3 bases are TGTGCCAGCAGCTCCCCGCGACAGGGCCCCCACGAGCAGTACTTC.

The sample holds many counts of this clonotype. This rearrangement joins TRBV9 to TRBJ1-6; D not resolved. Trimming took 4 bases from V and 6 from J, leaving 17 bases between them. The germline V gene has CDR1 SGDLS and CDR2 YYNGEE. The CDR3 consists of 16 residues. CDR3 bases: TGTGCCAGCAGCCCGGACGTAGACGGACGTAATTCACCCCTCCACTTT. It specifies CASSPDVDGRNSPLHF.

This clonotype showed up just a few times. The rearrangement joins TRBV7-9 to TRBJ1-2; D uncertain. This CDR3 spans 13 amino acids. V was trimmed by 1 base and J by 7 bases, leaving 10 bases between them. Germline assignment: CDR1 SEHNR and CDR2 FQNEAQ (reference sequence). This chain's CDR3 is CASSLDLAGGYTF. DNA for the CDR3: TGTGCCAGCAGCTTAGACCTGGCGGGTGGCTACACCTTC. Looking up the rest from reference TRBV7-9 and TRBJ1-2 gives the full variable domain: DTGVSQNPRHKITKRGQNVTFRCDPISEHNRLYWYRQTLGQGPEFLTYFQNEAQLEKSRLLSDRFSAERPKGSFSTLEIQRTEQGDSAMYLCASSLDLAGGYTFGSGTRLTVV.

This clonotype showed up just a few times. The rearrangement joins TRBV6-1 to TRBJ2-5, with 9 bases aligning to TRBD2. V lost 7 bases to trimming and J lost 2 bases; unmatched junction nucleotides: 2. This CDR3 has 13 amino acids. Germline V lookup: CDR1 MNHNS, CDR2 SASEGT. The CDR3 loop reads CASTAGGQETQYF. The CDR3 nucleotides read TGTGCCAGCACCGCGGGAGGGCAAGAGACCCAGTACTTC.

As for this clonotype: A much larger clone differs from this one at a single base, so this may be a read error. This rearrangement joins TRBV14 to TRBJ2-7; D is undetermined. The germline V gene encodes CDR1 SGHDN and CDR2 FVKESK. The CDR3 runs 11 residues. V shed 2 bases and J shed 6 bases, with 5 bases lying between them. The CDR3 sequence is CASSQMGEQYF. The CDR3 DNA reads TGTGCCAGCAGCCAAATGGGCGAGCAGTACTTC.

This rearrangement joins TRBV5-1 to TRBJ2-7, with 11 positions matching TRBD2. The germline V gene encodes CDR1 SGHRS and CDR2 YFSETQ. This CDR3 contains 15 residues. Trimming at V came to 4 bases and at J to 0 bases, leaving 3 bases not matched to a gene. CDR3 coding DNA: TGCGCCAGCAGCACCGGGACTAGCGGCTCCTACGAGCAGTACTTC. Its translation is CASSTGTSGSYEQYF.

A few counts support this clonotype. The chain carries TRBV7-2 and TRBJ1-4; 7 nucleotides match TRBD1. The CDR3 spans 16 residues. Losses at the gene ends were 5 bases for V and 0 bases for J; bases not matched to a gene: 6. Germline CDR1 SGHTA, CDR2 FQGNSA. The CDR3 here is CASSTGERATNEKLFF. The CDR3 bases are TGTGCCAGCAGCACAGGGGAACGGGCAACTAATGAAAAACTGTTTTTT.

The chain recombines TRBV5-1 with TRBJ1-2; D not resolved. From germline, CDR1 is SGHRS and CDR2 YFSETQ. The CDR3 contains 14 residues. Deletions cut 0 bases from V and 5 bases from J, with 11 bases between. CDR3 loop: CASSLGAGEYGYTF. CDR3 in DNA: TGCGCCAGCAGCTTGGGGGCGGGAGAGTATGGCTACACCTTC.

On this clonotype: No conserved phenylalanine or tryptophan ends this CDR3, so it is likely a read error. The chain uses TRBV15 and TRBJ1-2; TRBD1 might be the D (5 bases). The CDR3 totals 17 residues. Germline-derived CDR1 and CDR2 are LNHNV and YYDKDF (reference sequence). Trimming removed 3 bases from V and 4 bases from J, with 21 bases in between. The CDR3 DNA is TGTGCCACCAGCAGTTACTCGGTTGGGGACTTCTCCTATGGCTACACCCTC. Protein sequence: CATSSYSVGDFSYGYTL.

V usage is TRBV6-6 and J usage is TRBJ1-6; D unclear. V was cut by 8 bases and J by 14 bases, with 16 bases left in between. This CDR3 contains 12 residues. Per germline, CDR1 MNHNY and CDR2 SVGAGI (reference sequence). CDR3 coding DNA: TGTGCCAGCGGCAGCCGAAAACGGACCCTCCACTTT. Amino acid sequence: CASGSRKRTLHF.

This clonotype has more than one count but fewer than ten. The chain uses TRBV7-9 and TRBJ2-2, with 8 bases fitting TRBD2. Losses at the gene ends were 5 bases for V and 1 base for J; bases not matched to a gene: 9. The CDR3 is made up of 17 amino acids. Germline values: CDR1 SEHNR, CDR2 FQNEAQ (reference sequence). This CDR3 reads CASSQESGLENTGELFF. The CDR3 DNA reads TGTGCCAGCAGCCAAGAATCGGGACTAGAGAACACCGGGGAGCTGTTTTTT.

The chain carries TRBV7-9 and TRBJ2-2; D perhaps matches TRBD2 (5 bases). The ends were cut back, 2 bases at V and 2 bases at J, with 15 bases in the middle. This CDR3 has 17 residues. Germline CDR1 and CDR2: SEHNR and FQNEAQ (reference sequence). The CDR3: CASSLSFGGTNTGELFF. The CDR3 DNA is TGTGCCAGCAGCTTAAGTTTTGGAGGTACTAACACCGGGGAGCTGTTTTTT. The entire variable domain, with the rest obtained from reference TRBV7-9 and TRBJ2-2, is as follows: DTGVSQNPRHKITKRGQNVTFRCDPISEHNRLYWYRQTLGQGPEFLTYFQNEAQLEKSRLLSDRFSAERPKGSFSTLEIQRTEQGDSAMYLCASSLSFGGTNTGELFFGEGSRLTVL.

This clonotype was recorded many times. The rearrangement uses TRBV9 and TRBJ2-5; the match to TRBD1 covers 12 bases. The V segment lost 4 bases and the J segment 5 bases; nucleotides outside the gene matches: 9. This CDR3 contains 16 residues. Germline CDR1 is SGDLS and CDR2 is YYNGEE. The CDR3 reads CASSSGTGGIRETQYF. The DNA of the CDR3 is TGTGCCAGCAGCTCCGGGACAGGGGGCATTAGGGAGACCCAGTACTTC.

About this clonotype itself: A read error may produce the germline difference seen at one junction end. V usage is TRBV7-2 and J usage is TRBJ2-7, with 7 bases aligning to TRBD2. Germline V lookup: CDR1 SGHTA, CDR2 FQGNSA. The CDR3 runs to 16 residues. As DNA, the CDR3 is TGCGCCAGCAGCCAAGTTTCCGGGGGGTATCTGGACGAGCAGTACTTC. Residues: CASSQVSGGYLDEQYF.

At least ten counts were recorded for this clonotype. The V call is TRBV29-1, the J call TRBJ2-7; 9 bases fit TRBD1. The germline V gene encodes CDR1 SQVTM and CDR2 ANQGSEA. J gave up 2 bases and V 7 bases, and 6 bases lay outside the gene matches. The CDR3 is 13 residues long. The CDR3 region has the DNA TGCAGCGCAGCACAGGGGGCTGCCTACGAGCAGTACTTC. As protein: CSAAQGAAYEQYF.

This clonotype appeared a few times. The chain combines TRBV7-2 with TRBJ2-2; possible D gene TRBD1, 5 bases. CDR1 is SGHTA, CDR2 FQGNSA, per germline. Trimming shortened V by 1 base and J by 7 bases, and 10 bases separated the two germline ends. The CDR3 is made up of 14 amino acids. In DNA form, the CDR3 reads TGTGCCAGCAGCTTAGATCGAACAGGCGGGGAGCTGTTTTTT. The encoded protein is CASSLDRTGGELFF. Full variable domain (remainder filled in from reference TRBV7-2 and TRBJ2-2): GAGVSQSPSNKVTEKGKDVELRCDPISGHTALYWYRQSLGQGLEFLIYFQGNSAPDKSGLPSDRFSAERTGGSVSTLTIQRTQQEDSAVYLCASSLDRTGGELFFGEGSRLTVL.

This clonotype occurred many times. The chain couples TRBV7-9 to TRBJ1-1; D remains unclear. Germline assignment: CDR1 SEHNR and CDR2 FQNEAQ (reference sequence). There are 13 residues in the CDR3. V dropped 4 bases and J dropped 10 bases, with 16 bases sitting between them. For the CDR3, the DNA is TGTGCCAGCAGCTCAACAAGGGAGAACGGAGCTTTCTTT. It codes for CASSSTRENGAFF.

The V gene is TRBV10-3, the J gene TRBJ1-6; no clear D gene. Germline V CDR1 and CDR2: ENHRY, SYGVKD. This CDR3 spans 13 amino acids. V dropped 4 bases and J dropped 4 bases, with 5 bases sitting between them. The CDR3 DNA reads TGTGCCATCAGTGCAGATTATAATTCACCCCTCCACTTT. As protein: CAISADYNSPLHF.

This chain uses TRBV7-9 with TRBJ1-2; D gene ambiguous. CDR3 length equals 13 residues. Germline CDR1 SEHNR, CDR2 FQNEAQ (reference sequence). V was cut by 3 bases and J by 12 bases, with 17 bases left in between. The CDR3 sequence: CASSFMVGRGHTF. CDR3 coding DNA: TGTGCCAGCAGCTTCATGGTAGGGAGAGGCCACACCTTC.